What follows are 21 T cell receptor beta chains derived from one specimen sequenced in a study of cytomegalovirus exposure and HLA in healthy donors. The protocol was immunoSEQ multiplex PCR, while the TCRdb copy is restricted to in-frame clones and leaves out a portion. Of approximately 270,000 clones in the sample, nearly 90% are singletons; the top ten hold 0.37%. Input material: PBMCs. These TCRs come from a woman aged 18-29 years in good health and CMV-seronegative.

The CDR3 bases are TGTGCCAGCGACCCCACCGACAGGGTAGGGTCACCCCTCCACTTT. Translation gives CASDPTDRVGSPLHF. This chain uses TRBV7-8 with TRBJ1-6; 7 bases fit TRBD1. Looked up from germline, CDR1 is SGHVS and CDR2 is FQNEAQ. V gave up 8 bases and J gave up 10 bases; unmatched junction bases: 14. The CDR3 sequence is 15 residues long.

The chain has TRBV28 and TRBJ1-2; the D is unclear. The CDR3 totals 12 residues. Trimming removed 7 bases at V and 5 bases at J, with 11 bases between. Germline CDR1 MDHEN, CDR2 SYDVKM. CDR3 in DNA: TGTGCCAGCACCAACACACCGTATGGCTACACCTTC. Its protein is CASTNTPYGYTF.

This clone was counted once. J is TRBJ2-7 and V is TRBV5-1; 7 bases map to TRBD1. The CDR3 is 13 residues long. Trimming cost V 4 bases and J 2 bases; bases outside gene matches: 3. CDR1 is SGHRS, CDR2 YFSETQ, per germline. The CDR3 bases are TGCGCCAGCAGCGGACAGGAAGCCTACGAGCAGTACTTC. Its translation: CASSGQEAYEQYF.

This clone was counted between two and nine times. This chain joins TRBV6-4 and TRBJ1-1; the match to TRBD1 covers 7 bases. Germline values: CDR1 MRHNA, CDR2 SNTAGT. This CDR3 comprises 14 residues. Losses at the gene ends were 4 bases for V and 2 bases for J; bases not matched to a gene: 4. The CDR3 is CASSAGQENTEAFF. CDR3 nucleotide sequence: TGTGCCAGCAGTGCTGGACAGGAAAACACTGAAGCTTTCTTT.

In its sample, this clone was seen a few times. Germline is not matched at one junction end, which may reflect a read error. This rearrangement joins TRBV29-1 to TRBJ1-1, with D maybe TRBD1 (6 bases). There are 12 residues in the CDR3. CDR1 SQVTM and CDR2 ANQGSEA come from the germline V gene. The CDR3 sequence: CSVEGGGTEAFF. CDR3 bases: TGCAGCGTGGAAGGGGGAGGAACTGAAGCTTTCTTT.

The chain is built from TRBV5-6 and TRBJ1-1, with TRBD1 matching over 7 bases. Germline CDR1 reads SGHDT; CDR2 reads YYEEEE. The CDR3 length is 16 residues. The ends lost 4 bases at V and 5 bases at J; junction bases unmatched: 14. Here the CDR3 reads CASSLAHRQGRTEAFF. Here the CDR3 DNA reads TGTGCCAGCAGCCTGGCCCACAGACAGGGACGGACTGAAGCTTTCTTT.

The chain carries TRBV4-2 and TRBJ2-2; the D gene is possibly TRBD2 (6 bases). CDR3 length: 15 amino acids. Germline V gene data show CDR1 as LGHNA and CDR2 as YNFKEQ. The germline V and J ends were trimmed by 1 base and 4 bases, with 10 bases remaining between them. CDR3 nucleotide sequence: TGTGCCAGCAGCCAAGTCGTCGGGGGCACCGGGGAGCTGTTTTTT. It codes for CASSQVVGGTGELFF.

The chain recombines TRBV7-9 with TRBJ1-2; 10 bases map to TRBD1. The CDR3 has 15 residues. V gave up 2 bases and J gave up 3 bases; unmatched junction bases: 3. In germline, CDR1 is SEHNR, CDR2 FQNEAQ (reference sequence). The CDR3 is CASSLRQGADYGYTF. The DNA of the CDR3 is TGTGCCAGCAGCTTAAGACAGGGGGCTGACTATGGCTACACCTTC. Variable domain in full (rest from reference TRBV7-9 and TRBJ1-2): DTGVSQNPRHKITKRGQNVTFRCDPISEHNRLYWYRQTLGQGPEFLTYFQNEAQLEKSRLLSDRFSAERPKGSFSTLEIQRTEQGDSAMYLCASSLRQGADYGYTFGSGTRLTVV.

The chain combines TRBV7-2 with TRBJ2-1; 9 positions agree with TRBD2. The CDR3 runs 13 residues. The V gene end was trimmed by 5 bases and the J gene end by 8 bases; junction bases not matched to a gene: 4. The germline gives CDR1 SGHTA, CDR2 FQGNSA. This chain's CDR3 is CASSVGTSHEQFF. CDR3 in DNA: TGTGCCAGCAGCGTTGGGACTAGCCATGAGCAGTTCTTC.

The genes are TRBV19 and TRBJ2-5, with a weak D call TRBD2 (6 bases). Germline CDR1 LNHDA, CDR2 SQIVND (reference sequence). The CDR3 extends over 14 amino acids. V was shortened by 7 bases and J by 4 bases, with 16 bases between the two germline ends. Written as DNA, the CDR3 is TGTGCCAGTACCACGGGAGACCCTCGAGAGACCCAGTACTTC. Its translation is CASTTGDPRETQYF.

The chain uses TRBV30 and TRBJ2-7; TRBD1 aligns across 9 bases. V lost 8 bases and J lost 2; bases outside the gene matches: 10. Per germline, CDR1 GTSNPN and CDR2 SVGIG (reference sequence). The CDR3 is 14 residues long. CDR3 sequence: CAGRIRDRAYEQYF. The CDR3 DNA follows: TGTGCCGGAAGAATCCGGGACAGGGCCTACGAGCAGTACTTC.

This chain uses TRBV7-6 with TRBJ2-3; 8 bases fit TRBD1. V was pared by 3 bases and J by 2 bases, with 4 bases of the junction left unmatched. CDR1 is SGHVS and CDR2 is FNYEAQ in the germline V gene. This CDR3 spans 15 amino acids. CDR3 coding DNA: TGTGCCAGCAGCTTCGTGACAGGGGTCACAGATACGCAGTATTTT. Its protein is CASSFVTGVTDTQYF.

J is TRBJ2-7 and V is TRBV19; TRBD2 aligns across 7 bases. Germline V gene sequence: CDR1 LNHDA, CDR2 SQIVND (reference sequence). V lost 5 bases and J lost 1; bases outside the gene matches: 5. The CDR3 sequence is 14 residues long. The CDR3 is CASSRDYRSYEQYV. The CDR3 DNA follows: TGTGCCAGTAGTCGGGACTACCGTTCCTACGAGCAGTACGTC.

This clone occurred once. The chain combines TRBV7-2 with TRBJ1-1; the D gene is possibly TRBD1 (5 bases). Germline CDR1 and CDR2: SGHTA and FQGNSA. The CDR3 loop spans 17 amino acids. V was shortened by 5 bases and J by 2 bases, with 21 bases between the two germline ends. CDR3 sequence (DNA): TGTGCCAGCAGCCCCGGAGGGGCACGTGGGGAAAACACTGAAGCTTTCTTT. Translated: CASSPGGARGENTEAFF. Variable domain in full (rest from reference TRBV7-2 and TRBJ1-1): GAGVSQSPSNKVTEKGKDVELRCDPISGHTALYWYRQSLGQGLEFLIYFQGNSAPDKSGLPSDRFSAERTGGSVSTLTIQRTQQEDSAVYLCASSPGGARGENTEAFFGQGTRLTVV.

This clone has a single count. This CDR3 is CASSLASGGWPDTQYF. CDR3 in DNA: TGTGCCAGCAGCTTGGCCAGCGGGGGGTGGCCAGATACGCAGTATTTT. The chain carries TRBV5-4 and TRBJ2-3; 9 bases fit TRBD2. This CDR3 is built from 16 residues. The V gene end was trimmed by 0 bases and the J gene end by 4 bases; junction bases not matched to a gene: 6. In germline, CDR1 is SGHNT, CDR2 YYREEE (reference sequence).

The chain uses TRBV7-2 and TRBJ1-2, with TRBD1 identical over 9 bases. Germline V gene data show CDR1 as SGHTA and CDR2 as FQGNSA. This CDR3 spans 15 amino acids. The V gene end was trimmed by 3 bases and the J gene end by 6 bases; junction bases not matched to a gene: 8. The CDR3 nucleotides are TGTGCCAGCAGCTTGCTGGGACAGGGATTGGATGGCTACACCTTC. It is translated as CASSLLGQGLDGYTF.

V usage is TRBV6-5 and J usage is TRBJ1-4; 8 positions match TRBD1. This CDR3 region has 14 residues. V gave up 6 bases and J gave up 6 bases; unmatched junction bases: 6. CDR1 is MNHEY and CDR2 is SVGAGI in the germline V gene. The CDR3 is CASSLDRGDEKLFF. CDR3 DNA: TGTGCCAGCAGCCTAGACAGGGGTGATGAAAAACTGTTTTTT.

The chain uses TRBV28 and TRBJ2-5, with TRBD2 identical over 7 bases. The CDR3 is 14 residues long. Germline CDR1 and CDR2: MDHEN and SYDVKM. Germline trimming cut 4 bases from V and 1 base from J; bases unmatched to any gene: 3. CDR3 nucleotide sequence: TGTGCCAGCAGTTGGGGAGGGGTCCAAGAGACCCAGTACTTC. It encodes CASSWGGVQETQYF.

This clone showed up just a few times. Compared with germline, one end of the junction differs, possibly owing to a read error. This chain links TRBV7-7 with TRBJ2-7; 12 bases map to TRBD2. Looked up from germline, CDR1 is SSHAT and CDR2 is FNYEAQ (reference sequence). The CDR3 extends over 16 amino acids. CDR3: CASSPRTSGEGHEQYF. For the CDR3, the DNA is TGTGCTAGCAGCCCGAGGACTAGCGGGGAAGGCCACGAGCAGTACTTC.

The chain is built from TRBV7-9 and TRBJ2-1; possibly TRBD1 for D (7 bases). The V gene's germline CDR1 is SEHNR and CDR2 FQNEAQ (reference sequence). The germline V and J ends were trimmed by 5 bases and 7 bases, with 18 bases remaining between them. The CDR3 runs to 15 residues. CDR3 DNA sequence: TGTGCCAGCAGCCCCCCGGAGGGGGCTCTGAATGAGCAGTTCTTC. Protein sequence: CASSPPEGALNEQFF.

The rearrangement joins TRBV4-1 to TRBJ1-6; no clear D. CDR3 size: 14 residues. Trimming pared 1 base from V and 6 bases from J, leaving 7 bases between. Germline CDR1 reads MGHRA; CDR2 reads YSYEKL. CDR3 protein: CASSQGGFNSPLHF. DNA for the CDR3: TGCGCCAGCAGCCAAGGAGGATTTAATTCACCCCTCCACTTT.